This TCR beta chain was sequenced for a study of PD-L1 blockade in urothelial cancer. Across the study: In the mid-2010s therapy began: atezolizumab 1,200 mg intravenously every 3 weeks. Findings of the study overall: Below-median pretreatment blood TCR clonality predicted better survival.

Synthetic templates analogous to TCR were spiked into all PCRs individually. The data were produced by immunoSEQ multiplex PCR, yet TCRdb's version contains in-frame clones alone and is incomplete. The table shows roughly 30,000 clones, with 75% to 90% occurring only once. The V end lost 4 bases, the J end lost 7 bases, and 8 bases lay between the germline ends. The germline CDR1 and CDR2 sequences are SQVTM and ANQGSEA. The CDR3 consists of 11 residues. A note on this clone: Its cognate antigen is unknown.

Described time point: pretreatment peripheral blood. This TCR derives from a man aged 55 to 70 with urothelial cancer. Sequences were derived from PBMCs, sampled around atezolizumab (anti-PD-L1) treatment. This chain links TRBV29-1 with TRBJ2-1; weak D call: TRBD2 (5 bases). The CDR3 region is CSVGRTNEQFF. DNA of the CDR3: TGCAGCGTTGGGCGGACTAATGAGCAGTTCTTC.